This T cell receptor beta chain was found in a study of control samples from healthy donors and cancer patients. The CDR3 sequence is 15 residues long. Germline CDR1 SGHTA, CDR2 FQGTGA. Deletions cut 0 bases from V and 10 bases from J, with 13 bases between. Data came from immunoSEQ multiplex PCR; TCRdb stores just in-frame clones and leaves some out. The table records roughly 130,000 clones, about 91% of them present only once. The sequenced sample was blood. The source of this sequence is a man aged 18 to 35 in good health. This chain joins TRBV7-3 and TRBJ1-6; D gene unclear. The DNA for the CDR3 is TGTGCCAGCAGCTTAACTCCGGGGTCTGGCTCACCCCTCCACTTT. It specifies CASSLTPGSGSPLHF.